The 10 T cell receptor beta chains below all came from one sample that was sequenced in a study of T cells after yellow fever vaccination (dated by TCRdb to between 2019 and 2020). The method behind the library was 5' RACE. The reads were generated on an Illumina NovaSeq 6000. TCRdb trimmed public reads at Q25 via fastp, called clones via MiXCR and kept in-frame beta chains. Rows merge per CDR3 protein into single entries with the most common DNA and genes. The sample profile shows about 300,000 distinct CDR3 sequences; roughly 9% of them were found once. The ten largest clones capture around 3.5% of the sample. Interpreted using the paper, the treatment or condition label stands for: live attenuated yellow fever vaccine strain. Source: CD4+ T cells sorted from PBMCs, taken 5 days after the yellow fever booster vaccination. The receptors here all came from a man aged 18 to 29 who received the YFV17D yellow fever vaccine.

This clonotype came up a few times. In nucleotides, the CDR3 is TGCAGCGCCGGATCACGGGGGGGGGAGACCCAGTACTTC. Protein product: CSAGSRGGETQYF. The chain carries TRBV29-1 and TRBJ2-5, with 8 bases that match TRBD2. CDR3 length: 13 amino acids. The V gene's germline CDR1 is SQVTM and CDR2 ANQGSEA. Trimming at V came to 7 bases and at J to 5 bases, leaving 9 bases not matched to a gene.

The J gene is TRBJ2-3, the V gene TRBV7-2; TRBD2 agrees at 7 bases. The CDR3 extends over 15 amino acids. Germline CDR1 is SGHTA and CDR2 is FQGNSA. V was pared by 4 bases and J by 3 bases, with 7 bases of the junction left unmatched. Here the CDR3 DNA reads TGTGCCAGCAGCTCCCCTCACGGGGGGACAGATACGCAGTATTTT. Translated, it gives CASSSPHGGTDTQYF.

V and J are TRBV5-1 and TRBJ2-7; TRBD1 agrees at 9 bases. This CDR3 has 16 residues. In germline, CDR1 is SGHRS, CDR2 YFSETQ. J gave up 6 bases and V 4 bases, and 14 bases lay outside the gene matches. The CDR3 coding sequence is TGCGCCAGCAGCGGATCGCCCCCGGGACAGGGCGGCGAGCAGTACTTC. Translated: CASSGSPPGQGGEQYF.

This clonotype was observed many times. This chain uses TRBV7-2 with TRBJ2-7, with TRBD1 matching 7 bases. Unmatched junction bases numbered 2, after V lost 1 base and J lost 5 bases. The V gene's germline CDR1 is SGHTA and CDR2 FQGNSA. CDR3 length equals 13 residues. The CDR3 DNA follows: TGTGCCAGCAGCTTAGGACAGGGAGACGAGCAGTACTTC. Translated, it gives CASSLGQGDEQYF.

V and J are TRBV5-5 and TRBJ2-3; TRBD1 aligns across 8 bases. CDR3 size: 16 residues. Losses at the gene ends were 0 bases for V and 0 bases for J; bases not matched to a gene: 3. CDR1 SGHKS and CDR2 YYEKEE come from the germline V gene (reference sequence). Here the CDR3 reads CASSLGYRGSTDTQYF. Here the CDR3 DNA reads TGTGCCAGCAGCTTGGGGTACAGGGGGAGCACAGATACGCAGTATTTT. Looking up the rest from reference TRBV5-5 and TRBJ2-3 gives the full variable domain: DAGVTQSPTHLIKTRGQQVTLRCSPISGHKSVSWYQQVLGQGPQFIFQYYEKEERGRGNFPDRFSARQFPNYSSELNVNALLLGDSALYLCASSLGYRGSTDTQYFGPGTRLTVL.

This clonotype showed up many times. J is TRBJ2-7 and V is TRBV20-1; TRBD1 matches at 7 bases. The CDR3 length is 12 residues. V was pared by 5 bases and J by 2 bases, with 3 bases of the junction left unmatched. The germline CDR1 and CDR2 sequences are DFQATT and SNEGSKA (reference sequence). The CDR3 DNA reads TGCAGTGCTGGGACAGTCCCCTACGAGCAGTACTTC. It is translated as CSAGTVPYEQYF.

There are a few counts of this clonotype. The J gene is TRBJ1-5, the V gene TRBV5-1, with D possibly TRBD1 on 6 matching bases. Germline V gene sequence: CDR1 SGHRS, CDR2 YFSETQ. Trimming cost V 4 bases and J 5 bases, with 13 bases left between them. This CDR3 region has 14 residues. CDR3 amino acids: CASSKGGVDQPQHF. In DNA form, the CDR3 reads TGCGCCAGCAGCAAAGGGGGGGTTGATCAGCCCCAGCATTTT. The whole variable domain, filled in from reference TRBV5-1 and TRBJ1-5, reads KAGVTQTPRYLIKTRGQQVTLSCSPISGHRSVSWYQQTPGQGLQFLFEYFSETQRNKGNFPGRFSGRQFSNSRSEMNVSTLELGDSALYLCASSKGGVDQPQHFGDGTRLSIL.

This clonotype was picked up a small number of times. The CDR3 protein is CASSPSPYSNQPQHF. For the CDR3, the DNA is TGTGCCAGCAGCCCCTCTCCGTATAGCAATCAGCCCCAGCATTTT. The chain recombines TRBV9 with TRBJ1-5; no firm D call. The CDR3 consists of 15 residues. V gave up 4 bases and J gave up 0 bases, with 11 bases separating them. Germline lookup yields CDR1 SGDLS and CDR2 YYNGEE.

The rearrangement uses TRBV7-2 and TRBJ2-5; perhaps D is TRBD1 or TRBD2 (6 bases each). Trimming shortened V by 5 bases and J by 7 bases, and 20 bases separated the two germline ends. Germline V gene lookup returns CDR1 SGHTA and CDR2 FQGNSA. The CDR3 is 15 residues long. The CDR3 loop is CASSPTGTRRGTQYF. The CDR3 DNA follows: TGTGCCAGCAGCCCCACCGGGACTCGCAGGGGGACCCAGTACTTC. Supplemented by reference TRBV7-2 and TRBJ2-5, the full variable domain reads GAGVSQSPSNKVTEKGKDVELRCDPISGHTALYWYRQSLGQGLEFLIYFQGNSAPDKSGLPSDRFSAERTGGSVSTLTIQRTQQEDSAVYLCASSPTGTRRGTQYFGPGTRLLVL.

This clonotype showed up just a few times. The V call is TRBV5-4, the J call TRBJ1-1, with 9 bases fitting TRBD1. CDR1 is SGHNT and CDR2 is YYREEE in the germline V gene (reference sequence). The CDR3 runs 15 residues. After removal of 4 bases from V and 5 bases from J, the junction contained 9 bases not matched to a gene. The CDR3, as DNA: TGTGCCAGCAGCCTCTGGGACAGGGAGTGGACTGAAGCTTTCTTT. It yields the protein CASSLWDREWTEAFF.